This T cell receptor (beta chain) was identified in a study of PD-1 blockade in classical Hodgkin lymphoma. Study context: With a 2-week interval, patients received intravenous nivolumab at 3 mg/kg.

All patients relapsed after autologous stem cell transplantation, and brentuximab vedotin exposure varied. Study-level points and caveats: Prior to therapy, complete responders displayed diversity much like that of newly diagnosed patients. The study found that TCR diversity rose significantly by C4D1 in CD4+ but not CD8+ cells.

Worth noting for this clone: Its antigen is undetermined.

This table comes from immunoSEQ multiplex PCR, and its TCRdb copy is limited to in-frame clones, with some not included. This sample yields some 15,000 clones, of which 83% are seen a single time; around 20% belongs to the top ten. Germline V gene data show CDR1 as LGHNA and CDR2 as YSLEER. CDR3 length: 14 amino acids. The V gene lost 0 bases and the J gene lost 6 bases, with 11 bases spanning the gap. The receptor's source is a human donor with classical Hodgkin lymphoma. The chain links TRBV4-3 to TRBJ1-2; D gene ambiguous. Sequencing was performed on peripheral blood mononuclear cells (PBMCs), taken at baseline. DNA for the CDR3: TGCGCCAGCAGCCAAGATAGGGCGAGGGATGGCTACACCTTC. Amino acid sequence: CASSQDRARDGYTF.